The source of this T cell receptor beta chain is a study of identical twins. Via MiXCR, TCRdb re-called the 5' RACE reads, giving one row per CDR3 protein. The sample holds roughly 280,000 distinct CDR3 sequences, 8% to 9.5% seen once. V was pared by 3 bases and J by 2 bases, with 20 bases between. Germline lookup yields CDR1 MDHEN and CDR2 SYDVKM. This CDR3 has 17 amino acids. Overall study findings and caveats: Alpha sequences that were out-of-frame and twin-shared showed an excess of low generation probability. Cross-sectional statistical analysis, not tracking of the same donors, underpinned the conclusions. Diverse VJ usage suggested most zero-insertion clonotypes were not invariant T cells.

This clonotype has more than one count but fewer than ten. The antigen is not known. These data also featured in a second study, about yellow fever vaccine responses in identical twins.

The chain joins TRBV28 to TRBJ2-7, with D perhaps matching TRBD1 (5 bases). Sample: CD8+ T cells sorted from blood. The receptor comes from a young woman in good health. CDR3: CASSLGPRRTATYEQYF. The CDR3 DNA sequence: TGTGCCAGCAGTTTGGGGCCGAGGAGAACGGCGACCTACGAGCAGTACTTC.